The 26 T cell receptor beta chains in this list originate from one sample, sequenced in a study of blood T cells in healthy people across ages. Using a J-beta primer mix together with a sample-barcoded 5' primer, a second PCR was run for roughly 7 to 11 cycles. Using its own MiXCR run on the 5' RACE reads, TCRdb lists one record per CDR3 protein. The table includes roughly 680,000 distinct CDR3 sequences, 52% detected once. Sequencing used blood. The receptors were sampled from a woman aged 80 or older in good health.

The rearrangement joins TRBV5-1 to TRBJ1-2, with TRBD1 matching 8 bases. With V trimmed by 4 bases and J by 6 bases, 17 bases remained unmatched. The CDR3 extends over 17 amino acids. The V gene's germline CDR1 is SGHRS and CDR2 YFSETQ. CDR3 DNA sequence: TGCGCCAGCAGCCCGACCCCGGACAGGGTAACTTCAAATGGCTACACCTTC. Protein sequence: CASSPTPDRVTSNGYTF.

This clonotype has a count of ten or more. V usage is TRBV29-1 and J usage is TRBJ2-5, with 8 bases identical to TRBD2. In germline, CDR1 is SQVTM, CDR2 ANQGSEA. The CDR3 is 12 residues long. Trimming cost V 6 bases and J 5 bases; bases outside gene matches: 5. The CDR3: CSVRLARETQYF. The CDR3, as DNA: TGCAGCGTCAGACTAGCGCGGGAGACCCAGTACTTC.

The chain combines TRBV14 with TRBJ2-5; tentative D call: TRBD1 (6 bases). The CDR3 runs 14 residues. Trimming left V 4 bases short and J 3 bases short, with 12 bases between. CDR1 SGHDN and CDR2 FVKESK come from the germline V gene. CDR3 nucleotide sequence: TGTGCCAGCAGCCTTTGGACAGAGAAAGAGACCCAGTACTTC. As protein: CASSLWTEKETQYF.

The sample holds many counts of this clonotype. The chain has TRBV6-5 and TRBJ2-5; perhaps TRBD2 as D (5 bases). Germline CDR1 is MNHEY and CDR2 is SVGAGI. This CDR3 comprises 11 residues. Trimming cost V 8 bases and J 5 bases, with 9 bases left between them. CDR3 DNA sequence: TGTGCCAGCGGATGGAGGGAGACCCAGTACTTC. Translation gives CASGWRETQYF.

This clonotype was counted only a few times. The chain combines TRBV12-3 or TRBV12-4 with TRBJ2-2; D call uncertain. The CDR3 is 16 amino acids. Trimming removed 1 base at V and 8 bases at J, with 17 bases between. CDR3 region: CASSLGPSTRAGELFF. The CDR3 bases are TGTGCCAGCAGTTTAGGCCCCTCGACTCGGGCTGGGGAGCTGTTTTTT.

The chain links TRBV5-1 to TRBJ2-7; 8 bases are a match to TRBD2. The V gene end was trimmed by 0 bases and the J gene end by 7 bases; junction bases not matched to a gene: 12. This CDR3 spans 16 amino acids. Germline V gene sequence: CDR1 SGHRS, CDR2 YFSETQ. Here the CDR3 DNA reads TGCGCCAGCAGCTTGGCGGGGACTAGTCTCTACAATGAGCAGTACTTC. It codes for CASSLAGTSLYNEQYF.

To note about this clonotype: A single base separates this from a much larger clone, so it may be a read error. V usage is TRBV5-1 and J usage is TRBJ2-5, with 8 positions matching TRBD2. This CDR3 comprises 15 residues. Trimming took 4 bases from V and 11 from J; bases not matched to a gene: 16. The V gene's germline CDR1 is SGHRS and CDR2 YFSETQ. The DNA of the CDR3 is TGCGCCAGCAGCCTTCTGGGGGCGGGGGGCAATGAGCAGTACTTC. Protein product: CASSLLGAGGNEQYF.

The V call is TRBV6-5, the J call TRBJ1-2; D not resolved. Trimming shortened V by 6 bases and J by 5 bases, and 10 bases separated the two germline ends. CDR3 length: 12 residues. Germline CDR1 is MNHEY and CDR2 is SVGAGI. The CDR3 DNA is TGTGCCAGCAGGGGGTCGGAATATGGCTACACCTTC. Translated: CASRGSEYGYTF.

The rearrangement links TRBV12-3 or TRBV12-4 to TRBJ2-2; TRBD2 aligns across 9 bases. The length of the CDR3 is 14 residues. After removal of 8 bases from V and 6 bases from J, the junction contained 7 bases not matched to a gene. CDR3 nucleotides: TGTGCCAGCGGTGGGACTAGCAAACCCGGGGAGCTGTTTTTT. Translation: CASGGTSKPGELFF.

This sequence joins TRBV20-1 and TRBJ1-1, with 9 bases that match TRBD1. Germline values: CDR1 DFQATT, CDR2 SNEGSKA (reference sequence). This CDR3 is 15 amino acids long. V was clipped by 6 bases and J by 0 bases; unmatched bases: 8. The CDR3 is CSAQGQGRLNTEAFF. CDR3 DNA: TGCAGTGCCCAGGGACAGGGTAGGTTGAACACTGAAGCTTTCTTT.

V and J are TRBV24-1 and TRBJ2-2; 7 nucleotides agree with TRBD1. This CDR3 contains 15 residues. Trimming took 3 bases from V and 3 from J; bases not matched to a gene: 3. CDR1 KGHDR and CDR2 SFDVKD come from the germline V gene. The chain's CDR3 is CATSDTGTDTGELFF. The CDR3, as DNA: TGTGCCACCAGTGATACGGGGACAGACACCGGGGAGCTGTTTTTT.

In DNA, the CDR3 is TGTGCCAGCAGCTGGGGGGGTGGTGAAAAACTGTTTTTT. Its protein product is CASSWGGGEKLFF. J is TRBJ1-4 and V is TRBV7-2, with D possibly TRBD1 on 5 matching bases. V dropped 4 bases and J dropped 7 bases, with 10 bases sitting between them. CDR1 and CDR2 (germline): SGHTA, FQGNSA. The CDR3 runs to 13 residues. Full variable domain (missing parts from reference TRBV7-2 and TRBJ1-4): GAGVSQSPSNKVTEKGKDVELRCDPISGHTALYWYRQSLGQGLEFLIYFQGNSAPDKSGLPSDRFSAERTGGSVSTLTIQRTQQEDSAVYLCASSWGGGEKLFFGSGTQLSVL.

V is TRBV12-3 or TRBV12-4 and J is TRBJ2-5; D gene ambiguous. V lost 6 bases, J lost 0 bases, and 14 bases lay in between. The CDR3 has 15 amino acids. The chain's CDR3 is CASSLFRAYQETQYF. CDR3 nucleotides: TGTGCCAGCAGCCTCTTCCGGGCCTACCAAGAGACCCAGTACTTC.

The genes are TRBV11-2 and TRBJ2-7; D might be TRBD2 (5 bases). The DNA end is more similar to TRBJ2-5, so the J call may be wrong. This CDR3 is built from 14 residues. Germline V gene data show CDR1 as SGHAT and CDR2 as FQNNGV. CDR3 sequence (DNA): TGTGCCAGCAACCTCCTGGGAGCTTCACCGACCCAGTACTTC. Translation gives CASNLLGASPTQYF.

This clonotype was picked up many times. V and J are TRBV5-1 and TRBJ2-3; 8 bases line up with TRBD2. The CDR3 loop spans 16 amino acids. V dropped 4 bases and J dropped 1; count of bases not matched to a gene: 8. The germline gives CDR1 SGHRS, CDR2 YFSETQ. In DNA form, the CDR3 reads TGCGCCAGCAGCCCCACCGGGCGGGGGGGCACAGATACGCAGTATTTT. Translated: CASSPTGRGGTDTQYF.

This clonotype appeared once. The chain is built from TRBV15 and TRBJ2-4; no clear D gene. Trimming shortened V by 3 bases and J by 1 base, and 10 bases separated the two germline ends. CDR1 and CDR2 (germline): LNHNV, YYDKDF (reference sequence). The CDR3 has 15 residues. CDR3 sequence: CATSRDRLAKNIQYF. CDR3 nucleotide sequence: TGTGCCACCAGCAGGGACCGACTGGCCAAAAACATTCAGTACTTC. Full variable domain (remainder filled in from reference TRBV15 and TRBJ2-4): DAMVIQNPRYQVTQFGKPVTLSCSQTLNHNVMYWYQQKSSQAPKLLFHYYDKDFNNEADTPDNFQSRRPNTSFCFLDIRSPGLGDTAMYLCATSRDRLAKNIQYFGAGTRLSVL.

The rearrangement uses TRBV20-1 and TRBJ1-1; D is undetermined. Trimming pared 7 bases from V and 6 bases from J, leaving 12 bases between. CDR1 is DFQATT and CDR2 is SNEGSKA in the germline V gene (reference sequence). The CDR3 contains 11 residues. In DNA form, the CDR3 reads TGCAGTGTACATAAGCGGTCTGAAGCTTTCTTT. This sequence encodes CSVHKRSEAFF.

This clonotype has at least ten counts. The V and J genes are TRBV20-1 and TRBJ2-3; the D is unclear. Trimming cost V 2 bases and J 0 bases, with 9 bases left between them. CDR1 and CDR2 from the germline V gene are DFQATT and SNEGSKA (reference sequence). There are 14 residues in the CDR3. The CDR3 protein is CSARMASSTDTQYF. The CDR3 DNA reads as TGCAGTGCTAGAATGGCGTCGAGCACAGATACGCAGTATTTT.

The chain combines TRBV12-3 or TRBV12-4 with TRBJ2-7, with TRBD1 matching over 11 bases. This CDR3 is built from 14 residues. Trimming removed 7 bases from V and 3 bases from J; junction bases left unmatched: 5. The CDR3 reads CASTRTGGGYEQYF. In DNA form, the CDR3 reads TGTGCCAGCACCCGGACAGGGGGCGGCTACGAGCAGTACTTC.

To note about this clonotype: A much larger clone lies a single base off, so this may be a read error. The J gene is TRBJ2-1, the V gene TRBV5-1; the match to TRBD2 covers 9 bases. The CDR3 consists of 15 residues. Per the germline V gene, CDR1 is SGHRS and CDR2 is YFSETQ. V gave up 4 bases and J gave up 7 bases; unmatched junction bases: 9. The CDR3 here is CASSPPAGGKNEQFF. The CDR3, as DNA: TGCGCCAGCAGCCCACCAGCGGGAGGAAAGAATGAGCAGTTCTTC.

This clonotype was counted many times. The chain uses TRBV25-1 and TRBJ2-3; D call uncertain. V was trimmed by 4 bases and J by 2 bases, leaving 10 bases between them. Germline values: CDR1 MGHDK, CDR2 SYGVNS. The CDR3 length is 14 residues. The CDR3 here is CASSGAITTDTQYF. Here the CDR3 DNA reads TGTGCCAGCAGTGGTGCGATTACCACAGATACGCAGTATTTT.

This clonotype was counted between two and nine times. The chain has TRBV7-9 and TRBJ1-6; 9 bases are a match to TRBD1. Germline trimming cut 8 bases from V and 7 bases from J; bases unmatched to any gene: 6. The CDR3 runs to 14 residues. Germline CDR1 is SEHNR and CDR2 is FQNEAQ (reference sequence). DNA of the CDR3: TGTGCCAGCGATCCGACAGGGGGGAATTCACCCCTCCACTTT. As protein: CASDPTGGNSPLHF.

This clonotype was counted at least ten times. This chain joins TRBV15 and TRBJ2-7, with a tentative D call TRBD1 (5 bases). This CDR3 spans 15 amino acids. CDR1 and CDR2 from the germline V gene are LNHNV and YYDKDF (reference sequence). Trimming left V 0 bases short and J 4 bases short, with 13 bases between. This chain's CDR3 is CATSRDSYRGYEQYF. The CDR3 bases are TGTGCCACCAGCAGAGATTCTTATAGGGGATACGAGCAGTACTTC.

The rearrangement joins TRBV12-3 or TRBV12-4 to TRBJ2-3; the match to TRBD2 covers 13 bases. With V trimmed by 0 bases and J by 3 bases, 0 bases remained unmatched. The CDR3 consists of 16 residues. Here the CDR3 DNA reads TGTGCCAGCAGTTTAGCGACTAGCGGGGGGACAGATACGCAGTATTTT. Translated: CASSLATSGGTDTQYF.

The CDR3 spells CASSQDKLAGFFNEQFF. The CDR3 DNA is TGTGCCAGCAGCCAAGATAAGCTAGCGGGGTTCTTCAATGAGCAGTTCTTC. The chain carries TRBV14 and TRBJ2-1; TRBD2 agrees at 9 bases. Germline lookup yields CDR1 SGHDN and CDR2 FVKESK. After removal of 0 bases from V and 6 bases from J, the junction contained 9 bases not matched to a gene. The CDR3 spans 17 residues.

This clonotype has just a few counts. The chain uses TRBV28 and TRBJ2-7, with D maybe TRBD1 (6 bases). Trimming cost V 5 bases and J 2 bases, with 13 bases left between them. The CDR3 sequence is 14 residues long. CDR1 and CDR2 from the germline V gene are MDHEN and SYDVKM. CDR3 region: CASSTTGFTYEQYF. DNA of the CDR3: TGTGCCAGCAGTACCACAGGGTTCACCTACGAGCAGTACTTC.